Following are 2 T cell receptor beta chains from one sample sequenced in a study of blood T cell repertoires in COVID-19. The table came from immunoSEQ multiplex PCR; TCRdb's copy has only in-frame clones and leaves some out. The table records 300,000 to 400,000 clones, roughly 89% of them present only once. The sequenced material came from peripheral blood. The receptors shown here come from a man in his thirties or forties with COVID-19, enrolled during active disease.

The V call is TRBV7-2, the J call TRBJ1-4; D might be TRBD1 (6 bases). The CDR3 extends over 13 amino acids. The V gene's germline CDR1 is SGHTA and CDR2 FQGNSA. Trimming removed 0 bases at V and 8 bases at J, with 7 bases between. The CDR3 sequence is CASSLAGGEKLFF. CDR3 nucleotides: TGTGCCAGCAGCTTAGCAGGGGGAGAAAAACTGTTTTTT.

This chain joins TRBV5-6 and TRBJ1-4; the match to TRBD1 covers 9 bases. The germline V gene encodes CDR1 SGHDT and CDR2 YYEEEE. There are 14 residues in the CDR3. After removal of 4 bases from V and 7 bases from J, the junction contained 5 bases not matched to a gene. DNA of the CDR3: TGTGCCAGCAGCCCTACAGGGGGCTCTGAAAAACTGTTTTTT. Translated: CASSPTGGSEKLFF.